The clone carrying this T cell receptor (beta chain) was counted only a few times. The antigen is undetermined. The source of the sample is a study of radiotherapy plus CTLA-4 blockade in lung cancer. Study-level points and caveats: Tumor-derived TCR clones expanded in blood after radiotherapy plus ipilimumab.

Clones were read by immunoSEQ multiplex PCR, and TCRdb kept only the in-frame ones, dropping some. The sample has tens of thousands of clones, 70% to 80% seen once; the top ten hold roughly 13%. Germline V gene lookup returns CDR1 MDHEN and CDR2 SYDVKM. Trimming cost V 6 bases and J 0 bases, with 18 bases left between them. The CDR3 has 17 residues. The receptor was derived from a human donor with non-small cell lung cancer that progressed on radiotherapy plus ipilimumab. The starting material was peripheral blood, obtained from a patient treated with radiotherapy plus ipilimumab. The chain is built from TRBV28 and TRBJ2-1; D possibly corresponds to TRBD1 (6 bases). The CDR3, as DNA: TGTGCCAGCAGCGACCCAGGGGTGGGTATCTCCTACAATGAGCAGTTCTTC. The encoded protein is CASSDPGVGISYNEQFF.